The text below deals with one TCR beta chain. Trimming removed 7 bases from V and 4 bases from J; junction bases left unmatched: 6. Germline V gene data show CDR1 as SGDLS and CDR2 as YYNGEE. The CDR3 sequence is 14 residues long. Authors' analysis steps: From reference gene primer amplification, estimates of nucleated cell counts were derived. The table came from immunoSEQ multiplex PCR; TCRdb's copy has only in-frame clones and leaves some out. That table gives V, J and clone size, and the DNA gave D and trimming. The repertoire holds 410,000 or so clones, with about nine tenths as singletons. These data belong to a study of blood T cell repertoires in COVID-19. Study at large: Specimens from acute and convalescent COVID-19 originated in the United States, Italy and Spain. T cells, B-cell-depleted T cells, or PBMCs provided the cDNA or gDNA that served as material.

Sequenced sample: peripheral blood. The rearrangement uses TRBV9 and TRBJ2-3; 10 nucleotides line up with TRBD1. This clonotype was obtained from a woman aged 25 to 39 with active or convalescent COVID-19. The CDR3 DNA sequence: TGTGCCAGCCAGAAGGACAGGGGGTCAGATACGCAGTATTTT. Protein product: CASQKDRGSDTQYF. Full variable domain (outside the CDR3, taken from reference TRBV9 and TRBJ2-3): DSGVTQTPKHLITATGQRVTLRCSPRSGDLSVYWYQQSLDQGLQFLIQYYNGEERAKGNILERFSAQQFPDLHSELNLSSLELGDSALYFCASQKDRGSDTQYFGPGTRLTVL.